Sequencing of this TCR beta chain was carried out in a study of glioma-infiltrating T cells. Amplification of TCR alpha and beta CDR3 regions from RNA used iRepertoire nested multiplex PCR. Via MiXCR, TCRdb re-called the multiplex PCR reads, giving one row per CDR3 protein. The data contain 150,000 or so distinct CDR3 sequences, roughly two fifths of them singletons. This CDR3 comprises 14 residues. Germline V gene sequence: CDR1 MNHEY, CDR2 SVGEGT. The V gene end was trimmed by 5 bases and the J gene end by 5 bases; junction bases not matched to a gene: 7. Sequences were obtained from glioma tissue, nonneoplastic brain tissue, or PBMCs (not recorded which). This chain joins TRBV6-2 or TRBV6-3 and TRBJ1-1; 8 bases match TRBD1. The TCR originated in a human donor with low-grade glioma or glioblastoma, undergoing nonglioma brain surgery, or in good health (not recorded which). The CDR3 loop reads CASSPNTGGTEAFF. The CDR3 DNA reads TGTGCCAGCAGTCCTAATACAGGGGGGACTGAAGCTTTCTTT.